The 22 T cell receptor beta chains listed next were all sequenced from one sample in a study of human T cells and chemical hapten exposure. As for time point: pre-sensitization, week 0. The treatment here: therapeutic diphenylcyclopropenone sensitization with weekly scalp DPC. TCRdb processed the RACE reads anew with MiXCR; each CDR3 protein has one entry. The repertoire holds some 330,000 distinct CDR3 sequences, with 4.5% to 5.5% as singletons. This specimen consisted of whole blood, obtained in connection with sensitization to the hapten diphenylcyclopropenone (DPC). These TCRs come from a woman aged 18-35 years with alopecia areata. Some clones in this sample may be carry-over from other donors' samples.

The table lists this clonotype with many counts. The rearrangement uses TRBV28 and TRBJ2-1; D tentatively reads TRBD1 or TRBD2 (5 bases each). CDR1 MDHEN and CDR2 SYDVKM come from the germline V gene. CDR3 length: 13 amino acids. V gave up 5 bases and J gave up 6 bases, with 11 bases separating them. In DNA form, the CDR3 reads TGTGCCAGCAGTCGAGCTGGGGGCAATGAGCAGTTCTTC. Protein product: CASSRAGGNEQFF.

The CDR3 protein is CASSHTTTGPKNTEAFF. CDR3 sequence (DNA): TGCGCCAGCAGCCACACGACGACAGGGCCAAAGAACACTGAAGCTTTCTTT. V and J are TRBV4-3 and TRBJ1-1; 7 nucleotides line up with TRBD1. CDR1 and CDR2 (germline): LGHNA, YSLEER. CDR3 size: 17 residues. The trim removed 3 bases at V and 1 base at J, leaving 11 bases unmatched.

This clonotype was counted a few times. The chain links TRBV3-1 to TRBJ1-1; 7 positions match TRBD1. The V segment lost 0 bases and the J segment 0 bases; nucleotides outside the gene matches: 4. Germline-derived CDR1 and CDR2 are LGHDT and YNNKEL (reference sequence). The CDR3 contains 16 residues. This CDR3 is CASSQDRGDMNTEAFF. The DNA of the CDR3 is TGTGCCAGCAGCCAAGACAGGGGGGATATGAACACTGAAGCTTTCTTT.

At least ten counts were recorded for this clonotype. CDR3 nucleotides: TGCAGTGCCAGGAGACAGGGTTCGAGCAATCAGCCCCAGCATTTT. This sequence encodes CSARRQGSSNQPQHF. The V call is TRBV20-1, the J call TRBJ1-5, with TRBD1 identical over 7 bases. This CDR3 comprises 15 residues. Unmatched junction bases numbered 9, after V lost 6 bases and J lost 1 base. Germline lookup yields CDR1 DFQATT and CDR2 SNEGSKA (reference sequence).

The rearrangement links TRBV20-1 to TRBJ1-2, with 7 bases matching TRBD1. Germline-derived CDR1 and CDR2 are DFQATT and SNEGSKA (reference sequence). There are 13 residues in the CDR3. V shed 2 bases, J shed 8 bases, and the junction held 8 bases outside the gene matches. The CDR3 DNA sequence: TGCAGTGCTAGACTGGAAGACAGGGCGGGCTACACCTTC. Encoded protein: CSARLEDRAGYTF.

This clonotype has more than one count but fewer than ten. The chain is built from TRBV7-8 and TRBJ2-3; 10 bases match TRBD2. V gave up 5 bases and J gave up 2 bases; unmatched junction bases: 16. CDR3 length: 19 residues. CDR1 and CDR2 from the germline V gene are SGHVS and FQNEAQ. The CDR3 coding sequence is TGTGCCAGCAGCCATACAATACTCCTTACTAGCGGGGTCACAGATACGCAGTATTTT. The encoded protein is CASSHTILLTSGVTDTQYF. Together with reference TRBV7-8 and TRBJ2-3, the CDR3 gives the full variable domain: GAGVSQSPRYKVAKRGQDVALRCDPISGHVSLFWYQQALGQGPEFLTYFQNEAQLDKSGLPSDRFFAERPEGSVSTLKIQRTQQEDSAVYLCASSHTILLTSGVTDTQYFGPGTRLTVL.

The rearrangement links TRBV5-1 to TRBJ2-5, with D unclear. Between the trimmed V and J ends, which lost 3 bases and 3 bases, there was a span of 15 bases. The CDR3 has 15 residues. CDR1 and CDR2 (germline): SGHRS, YFSETQ. CDR3 amino acids: CASSSYGYSEETQYF. CDR3 sequence (DNA): TGCGCCAGCAGCTCGTACGGGTATAGTGAAGAGACCCAGTACTTC. The complete variable domain, with remaining parts taken from reference TRBV5-1 and TRBJ2-5, reads KAGVTQTPRYLIKTRGQQVTLSCSPISGHRSVSWYQQTPGQGLQFLFEYFSETQRNKGNFPGRFSGRQFSNSRSEMNVSTLELGDSALYLCASSSYGYSEETQYFGPGTRLLVL.

This rearrangement joins TRBV12-3 or TRBV12-4 to TRBJ2-7; TRBD2 agrees at 12 bases. The CDR3 contains 15 residues. V dropped 7 bases and J dropped 2; count of bases not matched to a gene: 6. For the CDR3, the DNA is TGTGCCAGCATGACGACTAGCGGGGGTACCTACGAGCAGTACTTC. Protein product: CASMTTSGGTYEQYF.

J is TRBJ2-1 and V is TRBV4-1; D gene unclear. The CDR3 totals 16 residues. V was trimmed by 4 bases and J by 0 bases, leaving 13 bases between them. CDR1 and CDR2 from the germline V gene are MGHRA and YSYEKL. CDR3: CASSPKGGSSYNEQFF. CDR3 DNA sequence: TGCGCCAGCAGCCCGAAGGGCGGTAGCTCCTACAATGAGCAGTTCTTC.

The chain links TRBV7-2 to TRBJ2-3; D may be TRBD2 (6 bases). The CDR3 runs 15 residues. Trimming removed 1 base at V and 6 bases at J, with 14 bases between. In germline, CDR1 is SGHTA, CDR2 FQGNSA. In DNA form, the CDR3 reads TGTGCCAGCAGCTTAGGGACTACCGCTTCTGATACGCAGTATTTT. This sequence encodes CASSLGTTASDTQYF.

This clonotype came up many times. The chain joins TRBV7-2 to TRBJ2-7; maybe TRBD1 (5 bases). The V gene's germline CDR1 is SGHTA and CDR2 FQGNSA. Trimming removed 5 bases from V and 6 bases from J, with 14 bases in between. This CDR3 comprises 13 residues. The DNA of the CDR3 is TGTGCCAGCAGCCCCTGGGCAGGGTCCGAGCAGTACTTC. Translated, it gives CASSPWAGSEQYF.

This clonotype occurred many times. The V call is TRBV13, the J call TRBJ2-3; no clear D. The ends were cut back, 10 bases at V and 2 bases at J, with 13 bases in the middle. CDR3 length: 13 amino acids. Germline CDR1 PRHDT, CDR2 FYEKMQ (reference sequence). CDR3 DNA sequence: TGTGCCACCCCTCGGGCGAACACAGATACGCAGTATTTT. Its protein is CATPRANTDTQYF.

In its sample, this clonotype was seen many times. The chain employs TRBV6-2 or TRBV6-3 and TRBJ1-5, with a possible D match to TRBD1 (5 bases). The CDR3 is made up of 16 amino acids. Trimming shortened V by 0 bases and J by 1 base, and 10 bases separated the two germline ends. Germline assignment: CDR1 MNHEY and CDR2 SVGEGT. The CDR3 region has the DNA TGTGCCAGCAGTTACTCCCAATACAGGAGCAATCAGCCCCAGCATTTT. It yields the protein CASSYSQYRSNQPQHF.

This clonotype was detected ten times or more. This rearrangement joins TRBV5-1 to TRBJ2-5, with 10 bases matching TRBD2. The V gene end was trimmed by 5 bases and the J gene end by 5 bases; junction bases not matched to a gene: 9. Germline-derived CDR1 and CDR2 are SGHRS and YFSETQ. The CDR3 covers 15 residues. The chain's CDR3 is CASSPLAGDYETQYF. The CDR3 DNA reads as TGCGCCAGCAGTCCCCTAGCGGGGGATTATGAGACCCAGTACTTC. Together with reference TRBV5-1 and TRBJ2-5, the CDR3 gives the full variable domain: KAGVTQTPRYLIKTRGQQVTLSCSPISGHRSVSWYQQTPGQGLQFLFEYFSETQRNKGNFPGRFSGRQFSNSRSEMNVSTLELGDSALYLCASSPLAGDYETQYFGPGTRLLVL.

This clonotype was counted only a few times. V gene TRBV12-3 or TRBV12-4 combines with J gene TRBJ2-2; D remains unclear. CDR3 size: 13 residues. V lost 5 bases and J lost 7, with 11 bases in between. The chain's CDR3 is CASSLNSGGELFF. Written as DNA, the CDR3 is TGTGCCAGCAGTCTCAACAGTGGCGGGGAGCTGTTTTTT.

The genes are TRBV20-1 and TRBJ2-3; D possibly corresponds to TRBD2 (5 bases). Trimming cost V 0 bases and J 6 bases, with 10 bases left between them. In germline, CDR1 is DFQATT, CDR2 SNEGSKA (reference sequence). The CDR3 consists of 13 residues. This chain's CDR3 is CSARDPERDTQYF. The CDR3 DNA reads TGCAGTGCTAGAGATCCCGAGCGGGATACGCAGTATTTT.

V gene TRBV11-3 combines with J gene TRBJ2-7; perhaps TRBD1 as D (6 bases). The CDR3 covers 14 residues. Between the trimmed V and J ends, which lost 5 bases and 5 bases, there was a span of 16 bases. CDR1 and CDR2 from the germline V gene are SGHNT and YENEEA. Here the CDR3 reads CASSPDSTSHEQYF. The CDR3 DNA follows: TGTGCCAGCAGCCCGGACAGTACCAGCCACGAGCAGTACTTC. Supplemented by reference TRBV11-3 and TRBJ2-7, the full variable domain reads EAGVVQSPRYKIIEKKQPVAFWCNPISGHNTLYWYLQNLGQGPELLIRYENEEAVDDSQLPKDRFSAERLKGVDSTLKIQPAELGDSAVYLCASSPDSTSHEQYFGPGTRLTVT.

Ten or more counts support this clonotype. V usage is TRBV4-1 and J usage is TRBJ2-2; TRBD1 agrees at 9 bases. The germline V gene encodes CDR1 MGHRA and CDR2 YSYEKL. The CDR3 covers 14 residues. V was pared by 3 bases and J by 5 bases, with 1 base of the junction left unmatched. CDR3 sequence reads: CASSHGTGTGELFF. DNA for the CDR3: TGCGCCAGCAGCCACGGGACAGGGACCGGGGAGCTGTTTTTT.

The rearrangement links TRBV5-1 to TRBJ2-3; TRBD2 matches at 7 bases. The ends lost 5 bases at V and 6 bases at J; junction bases unmatched: 9. The CDR3 spans 14 residues. Per the germline V gene, CDR1 is SGHRS and CDR2 is YFSETQ. The chain's CDR3 is CASSLGTSEDTQYF. The CDR3 coding sequence is TGCGCCAGCAGTCTGGGTACTAGCGAGGATACGCAGTATTTT.

The J gene is TRBJ2-5, the V gene TRBV6-2 or TRBV6-3, with D possibly matching TRBD2 (5 bases). The CDR3 runs to 15 residues. Trimming cost V 4 bases and J 1 base, with 13 bases left between them. Germline V gene sequence: CDR1 MNHEY, CDR2 SVGEGT. The CDR3 DNA follows: TGTGCCAGCAGTTCACTGGCGGCGGGCCAAGAGACCCAGTACTTC. Translated: CASSSLAAGQETQYF.

This clonotype came up many times. The CDR3 coding sequence is TGCGCCAGCAGCACGGACAGGAATGGCTACACCTTC. Its protein product is CASSTDRNGYTF. The V gene is TRBV5-1, the J gene TRBJ1-2; 7 bases agree with TRBD1. Trimming at V came to 4 bases and at J to 6 bases, leaving 3 bases not matched to a gene. Germline CDR1 and CDR2: SGHRS and YFSETQ. The CDR3 covers 12 residues. The variable domain in full, completed from reference TRBV5-1 and TRBJ1-2, reads KAGVTQTPRYLIKTRGQQVTLSCSPISGHRSVSWYQQTPGQGLQFLFEYFSETQRNKGNFPGRFSGRQFSNSRSEMNVSTLELGDSALYLCASSTDRNGYTFGSGTRLTVV.

J is TRBJ1-5 and V is TRBV12-3 or TRBV12-4; no clear D. The length of the CDR3 is 15 residues. V gave up 5 bases and J gave up 4 bases, with 15 bases separating them. The CDR3 DNA reads TGTGCCAGCAGTCGTGACGGGATGCTTAATCAGCCCCAGCATTTT. This sequence encodes CASSRDGMLNQPQHF.